This TCR beta chain was sequenced for a study of blood T cell repertoires in COVID-19. Study-level background: Whether acute or convalescent, the COVID-19 samples came from the United States, Italy and Spain.

The CDR3 contains 11 residues. Between the trimmed V and J ends, which lost 4 bases and 1 base, there was a span of 4 bases. CDR1 and CDR2 from the germline V gene are GTSNPN and SVGIG (reference sequence). Cohort 3 recovery required two negative PCRs, clearance, or symptom resolution. Regarding this clone: Other DNA sequences from this sample encode an identical CDR3 as well.

The repertoire was sequenced with immunoSEQ multiplex PCR; TCRdb's copy has only in-frame clones and lacks some. The table records about 280,000 clones, about 85% of them present only once. This chain links TRBV30 with TRBJ1-1; D is uncertain. The TCR was taken from a woman between 50 and 59 years old who had recovered from COVID-19. Input material: PBMCs or T cells enriched from blood (not recorded which). The CDR3 DNA sequence: TGTGCCTGGAAACAGAACACTGAAGCTTTCTTT. Translated, it gives CAWKQNTEAFF.